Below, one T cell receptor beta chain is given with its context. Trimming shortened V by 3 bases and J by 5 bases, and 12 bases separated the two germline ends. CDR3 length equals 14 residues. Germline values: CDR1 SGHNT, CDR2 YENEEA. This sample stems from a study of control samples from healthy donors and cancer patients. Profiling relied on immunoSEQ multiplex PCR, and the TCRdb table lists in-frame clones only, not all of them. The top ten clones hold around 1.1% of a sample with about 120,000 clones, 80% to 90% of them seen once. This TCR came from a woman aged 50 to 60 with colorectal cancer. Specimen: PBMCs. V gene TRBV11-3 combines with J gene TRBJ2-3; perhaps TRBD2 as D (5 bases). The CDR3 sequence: CASSFRGPKDTQYF. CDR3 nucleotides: TGTGCCAGCAGCTTTAGAGGGCCGAAAGATACGCAGTATTTT.